This TCR beta chain comes out of a study of T-cell memory formation after mild COVID-19. Study as a whole: Largely, TCR clusters stayed within a single donor.

TCRdb reprocessed the 5' RACE reads via MiXCR and lists one record per CDR3 protein. The sample records under 550,000 distinct CDR3 sequences, about 20% being singletons. CDR3 size: 14 residues. V was pared by 4 bases and J by 3 bases, with 11 bases between. Germline V gene lookup returns CDR1 SGHDT and CDR2 YYEEEE. This sequence joins TRBV5-6 and TRBJ1-5; tentative D call: TRBD1 (5 bases). Sequenced: PBMCs or a T cell subset sorted from them (not recorded which). The TCR sequence derives from an adult woman who had mild COVID-19 (a few samples of this study predate the infection). Cell type and time point are not known. The CDR3 sequence: CASSKGRINQPQHF. The CDR3 coding sequence is TGTGCCAGCAGCAAGGGACGGATCAATCAGCCCCAGCATTTT.